This T cell receptor (beta chain) was recovered during a study of T cells in Graves' hyperthyroidism and ophthalmopathy (dated 2019 in TCRdb). Notes on the research overall: Peripheral blood was collected at initial diagnosis, before any treatment. A discovery cohort of about a hundred patients, 43 with Graves' ophthalmopathy and approximately 55 with stable Graves' hyperthyroidism, was used to find distinguishing TCR V-J signatures. Prospective prediction of ophthalmopathy was tested in an independent validation cohort of some 19 hyperthyroidism patients and roughly 16 patients who later progressed to ophthalmopathy. The roughly 100 discovery patients were randomly divided into training and test sets at a 7:3 ratio. In addition, the study compared T-cell repertoires in thyroid tissue and in blood from several Graves' hyperthyroidism patients. Once sampling was done, hyperthyroidism patients were given methimazole at a starting dose of 30 mg daily, whereas ophthalmopathy patients were given high-dose intravenous methylprednisolone. According to the paper, TCR Vbeta CDR3 sequencing was carried out on approximately 140 peripheral blood samples, which came from fewer than 50 ophthalmopathy, 70 to 80 hyperthyroidism and roughly 17 progressor patients.

Ophthalmopathy patients had moderately to severely active disease, with a Clinical Activity Score of 3 or more, a NOSPECS grade of 4 or more, and a disease duration of less than 3 months. Exclusion was applied to patients with uncontrolled infections, other autoimmune diseases, pregnancy or lactation. Diagnoses relied on clinical symptoms, serum thyroxine and TRAb, thyroid ultrasound and orbital computed tomography. Ficoll-Paque density gradient centrifugation was used to isolate PBMCs from around 9.1 ml of fresh peripheral blood. Trizol reagent was used to extract total RNA, and RNA quality was then checked on an Agilent 2100 Bioanalyzer. This clonotype was seen at least ten times. Its antigen remains unidentified. No base qualities exist here, and no much larger clone lies one base off it. Overall study results and their limits: In validation, progression to ophthalmopathy was predicted by the model with 70% to 71% sensitivity and roughly 76% specificity, a median of 6.5 months before onset. No statistical method was used to fix the sample size in advance, and group allocation was not hidden from the investigators. A model built on a 13 V-J signature distinguished ophthalmopathy from stable hyperthyroidism, reaching about 88% sensitivity and around 82% specificity in cross-validation and 80%/75% in testing. Most expanded thyroid clonotypes (frequency above 0.001) were also detected in blood, a finding suggesting that blood repertoires may reflect thyroid immune responses.

Amplification of TCR beta CDR3 regions was carried out from RNA transcripts. For the first round of RT-PCR on the TCR CDR3, the HTBI primer set was used together with the Qiagen OneStep RT-PCR kit. Libraries were constructed in a second round of multiplex PCR, after which size selection and purification were carried out. The libraries were sequenced on an Illumina HiSeq2000 using paired-end 100 bp reads. The study's processing was this. Raw data were processed with SOAPnuke, discarding reads with adapters, uncalled bases, mean Phred below 15, or no exact constant-primer or identifier match. COPE v1.2.5 was used to merge high-quality paired reads, and clonotypes were defined as unique nucleotide sequences. MiTCR v1.1 was used to align the clonotypes against IMGT TRBV, TRBD and TRBJ reference segments. The analysis was restricted to V-J combinations with a frequency above 0.0001, which together covered just over 99% of the repertoires. A TCS score was defined as the ratio of F50 (clonal expansion) to E x V (chaos), with BLOSUM62-based TCRdist applied between CDR3 peptides within each V-J. Welch's t-statistics and random forest reduced 500 to 550 V-J features to about 12, which were used in a naive Bayes classifier (R e1071). The public reads were quality trimmed at Q25 with fastp and then assembled into clones with MiXCR by TCRdb, keeping productive beta chains. Each entry merges the rows of one CDR3 protein and shows their most common DNA and genes. The V and J calls follow TCRdb's processing rather than the paper's. Present in this sample are hundreds of thousands of distinct CDR3 sequences, approximately 25% of which were seen just once. The ten largest make up roughly 10% of the sample.

Including the terminal cysteine and phenylalanine, the CDR3 comprises 15 residues. Only CDR3 DNA is held: 45 bases, read in frame from base 1. Reading the germline V gene (reference sequence) gives CDR1 MNHEY and CDR2 SMNVEV. Trimming removed 2 bases from V and 4 bases from J, leaving 14 bases between the germline ends. The clonotype originates from a woman aged 25 to 45 with Graves' ophthalmopathy. The specimen was blood. The V and J segments used are TRBV27 and TRBJ1-2, with TRBD1 tentatively as D gene (5 bases match). The encoded CDR3 is CASSLRRRGAYGYTF. The nucleotide sequence reads TGTGCCAGCAGTTTAAGGAGAAGGGGCGCCTATGGCTACACCTTC.